This T cell receptor (delta chain) was documented in a study of Vδ1+ human thymocytes. Study outcomes and limitations: Thymic TRG and TRD repertoires appeared highly polyclonal, with Gaussian CDR3 length distributions. Despite high sort purity, roughly a fifth of thymic T cell receptor delta sequences were Vdelta2.

Thymocytes were sorted as CD3+ TCRVdelta1+ TCRVdelta2- after alphabeta T cell depletion. Trimming took 0 bases from V and 2 from J, leaving 13 bases between them. Per germline, CDR1 GEAIGNYY and CDR2 EKD. This CDR3 has 18 residues. The template was reverse-transcribed extracted RNA. Multiplex PCR used pooled V-gene forward primers and a constant-region reverse primer to amplify CDR3s. TCRdb fed the multiplex PCR reads into CATT to redo clone calling. This table holds about 27,000 delta-chain clones, about 7% found once. About this clone itself: Its antigen is unknown. The sample contains more than one DNA sequence encoding this CDR3.

The chain uses TRDV2 and TRDJ3, with a possible D match to TRDD3 (5 bases). The source of this sequence is a girl under two years old who had congenital heart surgery. The specimen sequenced was Vdelta1+ gamma-delta thymocytes from the thymus. Stated subset: FACS-sorted CD3+ TCRalphabeta- TCRVdelta1+ TCRVdelta2- thymocytes. CDR3 DNA: TGTGCCTGTGACACCGTGGGAGATACTACCTGGGACACCCGACAGATGTTTTTC. Amino acids: CACDTVGDTTWDTRQMFF.